This T cell receptor (beta chain) appears in the sequencing data of a study of T-cell reconstitution after alpha-beta-depleted transplantation in children. The CDR3 contains 15 residues. V shed 6 bases and J shed 1 base, with 13 bases lying between them. Per germline, CDR1 SNHLY and CDR2 FYNNEI. This clonotype was seen repeatedly, ten times or more. Unique molecular identifiers were incorporated during preparation of the TCRbeta library. TCRdb re-derived calls from the PCR reads in MiXCR, one entry per CDR3 protein. The data contain around 380,000 distinct CDR3 sequences, around 9.9% of them singletons.

The receptor comes from a human donor who donated a stem cell graft to a child with acute myeloid leukemia. The sequences come from PBMCs from the stem cell graft donor, collected from the stem cell graft. The chain has TRBV2 and TRBJ2-4; D is possibly TRBD1 (6 bases). For the CDR3, the DNA is TGTGCCAGCAGAATCCAGGGGATGGCCAAAAACATTCAGTACTTC. The encoded protein is CASRIQGMAKNIQYF.